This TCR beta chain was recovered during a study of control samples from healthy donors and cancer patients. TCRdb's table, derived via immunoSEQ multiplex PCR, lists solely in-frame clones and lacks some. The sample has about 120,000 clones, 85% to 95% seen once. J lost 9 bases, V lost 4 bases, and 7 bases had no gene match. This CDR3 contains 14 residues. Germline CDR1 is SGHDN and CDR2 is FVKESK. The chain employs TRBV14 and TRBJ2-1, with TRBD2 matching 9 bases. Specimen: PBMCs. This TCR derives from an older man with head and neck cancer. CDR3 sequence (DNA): TGTGCCAGCAGCCCGGGGCTAGCGGGGTTTGAGCAGTTCTTC. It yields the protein CASSPGLAGFEQFF.